What follows describes a single T cell receptor beta chain. Its antigen is currently unknown. The record originates from a study of cytomegalovirus exposure and HLA in healthy donors. Overall study findings and caveats: As a later analysis showed, a missense DCLRE1C variant was linked to trimming of TCR beta V- and J-genes.

This CDR3 is 12 amino acids long. Germline trimming cut 2 bases from V and 13 bases from J; bases unmatched to any gene: 5. Germline V lookup: CDR1 MDHEN, CDR2 SYDVKM. Amplification used 60 Vbeta primers and 13 Jbeta primers. TCRdb keeps only in-frame clones here, not all; method: immunoSEQ multiplex PCR. The table lists 150,000 to 200,000 clones, roughly 75% of them singletons, with approximately 2.4% in the top ten. Sequencing was carried out using PBMCs. The TCR originated in a female donor in good health and CMV-seronegative. The rearrangement uses TRBV28 and TRBJ1-2, with TRBD1 identical over 9 bases. The DNA of the CDR3 is TGTGCCAGCAGTTTACCCCAGACAGGGGGCACCTTC. This codes for CASSLPQTGGTF.